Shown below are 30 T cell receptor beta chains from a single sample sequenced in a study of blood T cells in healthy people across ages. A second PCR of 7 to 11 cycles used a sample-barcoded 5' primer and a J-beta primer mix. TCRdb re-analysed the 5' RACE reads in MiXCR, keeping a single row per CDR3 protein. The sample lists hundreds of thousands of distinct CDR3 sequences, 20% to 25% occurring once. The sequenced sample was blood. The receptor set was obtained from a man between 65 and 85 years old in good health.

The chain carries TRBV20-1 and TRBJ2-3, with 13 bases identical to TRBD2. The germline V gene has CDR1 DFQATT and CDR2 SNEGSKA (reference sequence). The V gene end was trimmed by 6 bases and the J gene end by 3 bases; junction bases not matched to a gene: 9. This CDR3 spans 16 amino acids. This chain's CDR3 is CSAWTSGRGRTDTQYF. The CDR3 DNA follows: TGCAGTGCATGGACTAGCGGGAGAGGCAGGACAGATACGCAGTATTTT.

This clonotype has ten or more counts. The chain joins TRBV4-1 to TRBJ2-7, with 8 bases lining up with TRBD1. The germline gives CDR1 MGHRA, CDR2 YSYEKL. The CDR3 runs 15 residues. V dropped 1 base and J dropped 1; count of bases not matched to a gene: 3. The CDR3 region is CASSQADRGSYEQYF. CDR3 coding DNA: TGCGCCAGCAGCCAAGCCGACAGGGGATCCTACGAGCAGTACTTC.

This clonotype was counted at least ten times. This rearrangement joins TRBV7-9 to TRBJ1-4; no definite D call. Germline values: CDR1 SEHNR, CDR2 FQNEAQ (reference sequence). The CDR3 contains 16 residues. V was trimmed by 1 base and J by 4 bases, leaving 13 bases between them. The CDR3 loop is CASSLEIGPNNEKLFF. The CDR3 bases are TGTGCCAGCAGCTTAGAAATCGGACCGAATAATGAAAAACTGTTTTTT.

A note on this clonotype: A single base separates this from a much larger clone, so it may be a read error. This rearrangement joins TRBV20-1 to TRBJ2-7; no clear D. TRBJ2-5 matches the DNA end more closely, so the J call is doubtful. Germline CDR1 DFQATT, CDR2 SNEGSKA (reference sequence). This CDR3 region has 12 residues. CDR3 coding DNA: TGCAGTGCTAGAGAGGGGTTGGAGACCCAGTACTTC. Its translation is CSAREGLETQYF.

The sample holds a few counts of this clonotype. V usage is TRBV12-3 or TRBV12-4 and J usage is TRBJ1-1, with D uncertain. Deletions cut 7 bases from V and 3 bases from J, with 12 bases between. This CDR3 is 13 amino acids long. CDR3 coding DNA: TGTGCCAGCAAACCTTCCTGGGACACTGAAGCTTTCTTT. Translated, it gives CASKPSWDTEAFF.

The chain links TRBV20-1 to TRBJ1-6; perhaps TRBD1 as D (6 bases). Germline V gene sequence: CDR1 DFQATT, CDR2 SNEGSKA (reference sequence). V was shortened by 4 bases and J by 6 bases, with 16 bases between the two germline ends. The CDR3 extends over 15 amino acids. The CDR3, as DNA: TGCAGTGCTACCGTAGATTACAGGGCTAATTCACCCCTCCACTTT. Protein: CSATVDYRANSPLHF.

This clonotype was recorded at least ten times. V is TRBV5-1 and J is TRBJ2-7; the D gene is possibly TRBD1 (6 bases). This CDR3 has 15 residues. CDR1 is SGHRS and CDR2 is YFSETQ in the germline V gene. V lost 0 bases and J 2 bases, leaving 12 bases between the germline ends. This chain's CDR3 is CASSLAGTNAYEQYF. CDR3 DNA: TGCGCCAGCAGCTTGGCTGGGACAAATGCCTACGAGCAGTACTTC.

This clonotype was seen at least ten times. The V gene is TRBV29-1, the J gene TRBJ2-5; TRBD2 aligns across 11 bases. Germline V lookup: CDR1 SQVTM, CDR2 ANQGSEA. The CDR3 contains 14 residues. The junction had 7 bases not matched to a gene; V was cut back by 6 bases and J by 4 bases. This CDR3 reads CSVRGTSGGETQYF. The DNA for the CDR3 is TGCAGCGTCCGAGGGACTAGCGGAGGAGAGACCCAGTACTTC.

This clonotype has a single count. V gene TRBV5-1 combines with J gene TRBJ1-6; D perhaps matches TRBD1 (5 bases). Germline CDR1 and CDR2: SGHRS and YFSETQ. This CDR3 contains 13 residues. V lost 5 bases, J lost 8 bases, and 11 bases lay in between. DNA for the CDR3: TGCGCCAGCAGAGCCAGGGAAGATTCACCCCTCCACTTT. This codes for CASRAREDSPLHF.

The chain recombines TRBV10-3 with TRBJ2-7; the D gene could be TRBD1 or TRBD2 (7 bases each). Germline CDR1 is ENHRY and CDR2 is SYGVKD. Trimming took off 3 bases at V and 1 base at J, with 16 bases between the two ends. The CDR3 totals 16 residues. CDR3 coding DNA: TGTGCCATCAGTGATAGGGGAGGGGGCTCATCCTACGAGCAGTACTTC. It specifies CAISDRGGGSSYEQYF.

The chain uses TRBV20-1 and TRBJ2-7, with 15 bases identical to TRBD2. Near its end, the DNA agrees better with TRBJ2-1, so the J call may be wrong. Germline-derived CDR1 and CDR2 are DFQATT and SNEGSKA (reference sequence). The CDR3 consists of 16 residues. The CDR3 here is CSAQGGLAGGSNEQFF. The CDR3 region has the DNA TGCAGTGCCCAGGGAGGACTAGCGGGAGGGTCCAATGAGCAGTTCTTC.

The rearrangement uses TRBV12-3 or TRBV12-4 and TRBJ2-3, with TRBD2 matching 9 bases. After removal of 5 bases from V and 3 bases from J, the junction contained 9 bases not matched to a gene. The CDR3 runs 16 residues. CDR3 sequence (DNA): TGTGCCAGCAGTACTATAGCGGGAGTTACTACAGATACGCAGTATTTT. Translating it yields CASSTIAGVTTDTQYF.

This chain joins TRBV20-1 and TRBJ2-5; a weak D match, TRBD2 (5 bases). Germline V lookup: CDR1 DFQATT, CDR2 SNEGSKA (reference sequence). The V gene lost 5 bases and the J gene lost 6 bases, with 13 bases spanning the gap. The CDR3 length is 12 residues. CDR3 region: CSARASSQTQYF. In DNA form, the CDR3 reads TGCAGTGCTCGTGCTAGCTCCCAGACCCAGTACTTC.

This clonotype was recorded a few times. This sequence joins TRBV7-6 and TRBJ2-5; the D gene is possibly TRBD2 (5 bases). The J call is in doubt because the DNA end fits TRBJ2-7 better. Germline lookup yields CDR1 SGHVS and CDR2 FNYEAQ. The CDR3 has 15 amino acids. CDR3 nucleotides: TGTGCCAGCAGCTTAGGTATGCTAGCTCGCTACGAGCAGTACTTC. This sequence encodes CASSLGMLARYEQYF.

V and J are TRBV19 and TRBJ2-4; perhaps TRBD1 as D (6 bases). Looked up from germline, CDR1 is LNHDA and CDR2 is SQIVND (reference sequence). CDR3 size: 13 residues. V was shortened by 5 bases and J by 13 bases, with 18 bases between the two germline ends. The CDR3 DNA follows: TGTGCCAGTAGTCCAGGACAGAGCTTAGCCCAGTACTTC. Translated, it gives CASSPGQSLAQYF.

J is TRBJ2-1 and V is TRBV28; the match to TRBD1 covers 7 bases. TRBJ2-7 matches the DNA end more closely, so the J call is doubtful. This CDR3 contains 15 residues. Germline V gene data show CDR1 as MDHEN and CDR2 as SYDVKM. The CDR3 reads CASTSSLQGQGEQYF. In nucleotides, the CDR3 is TGTGCCAGCACCTCAAGCCTACAGGGGCAGGGCGAGCAGTACTTC.

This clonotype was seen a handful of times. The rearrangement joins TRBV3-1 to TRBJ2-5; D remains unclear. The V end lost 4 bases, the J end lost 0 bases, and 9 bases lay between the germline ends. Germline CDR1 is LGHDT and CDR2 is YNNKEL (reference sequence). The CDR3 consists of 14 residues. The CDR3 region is CASSRHSDQETQYF. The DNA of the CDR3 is TGTGCCAGCAGCCGCCACAGCGACCAAGAGACCCAGTACTTC.

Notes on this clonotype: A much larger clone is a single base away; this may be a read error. The CDR3: CASSRETSGLFIQCF. The CDR3 DNA sequence: TGTGCCAGCAGTCGAGAGACTAGCGGTCTTTTCATTCAGTGCTTC. V usage is TRBV6-2 or TRBV6-3 and J usage is TRBJ2-4; 9 bases agree with TRBD2. The CDR3 contains 15 residues. CDR1 MNHEY and CDR2 SVGEGT come from the germline V gene.

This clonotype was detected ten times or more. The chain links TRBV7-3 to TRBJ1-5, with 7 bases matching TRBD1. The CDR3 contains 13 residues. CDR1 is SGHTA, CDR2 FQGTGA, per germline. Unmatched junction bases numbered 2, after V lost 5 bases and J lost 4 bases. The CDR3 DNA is TGTGCCAGCAGCCAGGGGGTGAATCAGCCCCAGCATTTT. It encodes CASSQGVNQPQHF.

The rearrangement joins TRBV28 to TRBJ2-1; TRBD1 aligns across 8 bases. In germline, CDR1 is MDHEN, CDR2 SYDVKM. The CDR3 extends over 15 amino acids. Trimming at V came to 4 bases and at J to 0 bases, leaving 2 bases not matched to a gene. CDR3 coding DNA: TGTGCCAGCAGTTCTCAGGGGGCCTCCTACAATGAGCAGTTCTTC. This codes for CASSSQGASYNEQFF.

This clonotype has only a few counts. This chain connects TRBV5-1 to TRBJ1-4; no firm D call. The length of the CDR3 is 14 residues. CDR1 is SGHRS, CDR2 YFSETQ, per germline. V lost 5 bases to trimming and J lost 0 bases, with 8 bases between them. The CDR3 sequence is CASRSTSTNEKLFF. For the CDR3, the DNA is TGCGCCAGCAGGTCAACCTCAACTAATGAAAAACTGTTTTTT.

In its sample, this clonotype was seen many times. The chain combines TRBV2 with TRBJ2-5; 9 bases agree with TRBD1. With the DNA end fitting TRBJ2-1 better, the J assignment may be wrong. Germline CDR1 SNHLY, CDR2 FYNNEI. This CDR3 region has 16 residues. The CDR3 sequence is CASRILLPGQGSEQFF. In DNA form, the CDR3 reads TGTGCCAGCAGGATTCTACTTCCGGGACAGGGTTCGGAGCAGTTCTTC.

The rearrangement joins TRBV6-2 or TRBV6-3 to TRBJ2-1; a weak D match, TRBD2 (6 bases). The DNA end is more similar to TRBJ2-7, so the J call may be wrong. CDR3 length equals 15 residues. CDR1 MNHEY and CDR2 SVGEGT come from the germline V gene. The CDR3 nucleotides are TGTGCCAGCAGTACGACCTCCGGGACTTCTTACGAGCAGTACTTC. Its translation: CASSTTSGTSYEQYF.

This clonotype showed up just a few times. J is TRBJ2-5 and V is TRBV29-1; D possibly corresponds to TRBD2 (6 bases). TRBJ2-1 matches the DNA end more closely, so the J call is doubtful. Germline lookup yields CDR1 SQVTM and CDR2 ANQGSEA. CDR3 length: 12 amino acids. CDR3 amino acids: CSVGSGEVEQFF. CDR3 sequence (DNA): TGCAGCGTTGGGTCGGGAGAGGTTGAGCAGTTCTTC.

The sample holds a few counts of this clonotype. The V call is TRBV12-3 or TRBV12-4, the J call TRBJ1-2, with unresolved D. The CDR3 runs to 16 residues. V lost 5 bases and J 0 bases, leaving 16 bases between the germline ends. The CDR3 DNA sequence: TGTGCCAGCAGTACGACGGGAAGGAGAGCTAACTATGGCTACACCTTC. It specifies CASSTTGRRANYGYTF.

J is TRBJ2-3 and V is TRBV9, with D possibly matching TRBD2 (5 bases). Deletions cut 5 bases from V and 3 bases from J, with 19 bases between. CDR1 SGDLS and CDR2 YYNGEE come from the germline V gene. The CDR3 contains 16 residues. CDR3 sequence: CASRPGAGRPTDTQYF. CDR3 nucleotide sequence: TGTGCCAGCAGGCCCGGCGCGGGCCGACCGACAGATACGCAGTATTTT.

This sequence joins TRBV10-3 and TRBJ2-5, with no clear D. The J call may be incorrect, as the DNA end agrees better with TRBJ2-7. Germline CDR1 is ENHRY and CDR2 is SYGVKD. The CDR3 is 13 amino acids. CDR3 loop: CAIGSPVSYEQYF. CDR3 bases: TGTGCCATCGGGTCCCCCGTCTCTTACGAGCAGTACTTC.

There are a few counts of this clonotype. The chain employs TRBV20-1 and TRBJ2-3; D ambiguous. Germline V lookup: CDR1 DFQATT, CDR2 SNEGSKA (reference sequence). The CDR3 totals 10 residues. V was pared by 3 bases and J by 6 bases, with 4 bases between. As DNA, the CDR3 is TGCAGTGCTAGTGGGGATACGCAGTATTTT. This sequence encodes CSASGDTQYF.

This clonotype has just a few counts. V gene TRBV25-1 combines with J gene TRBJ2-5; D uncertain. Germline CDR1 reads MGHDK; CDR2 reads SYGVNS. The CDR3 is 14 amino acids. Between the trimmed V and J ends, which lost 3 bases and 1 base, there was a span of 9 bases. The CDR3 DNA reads TGTGCCAGCAGTGATTGGCAGTTCCAAGAGACCCAGTACTTC. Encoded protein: CASSDWQFQETQYF.

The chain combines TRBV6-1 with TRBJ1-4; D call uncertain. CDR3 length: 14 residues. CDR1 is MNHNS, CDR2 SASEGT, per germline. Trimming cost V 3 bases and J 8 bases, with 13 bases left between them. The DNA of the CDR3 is TGTGCCAGCAGTGAGGAGGGCCTTGGCGAAAAACTGTTTTTT. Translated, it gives CASSEEGLGEKLFF.